This T cell receptor beta chain was sequenced during a study of regulatory T cells in long-lasting Graves disease. This clonotype occurred many times. iRepertoire HTBI primers and Arm-PCR of CDR3 regions built TCR beta libraries. TCRdb analysed the multiplex PCR reads with MiXCR anew, one entry per CDR3 protein. In the table there are 350,000 to 500,000 distinct CDR3 sequences, 13% to 15% of which are singletons. The sample's time point: newly diagnosed GD, antithyroid drugs for less than 3 months. The TCR library was made from RNA that had been extracted from PBMCs in TRIzol. The germline gives CDR1 MGHDK, CDR2 SYGVNS. J was trimmed by 3 bases and V by 10 bases; bases with no gene match: 12. This CDR3 contains 14 residues. These same records also appear under a second study, on T cells in Graves' hyperthyroidism and ophthalmopathy.

The chain joins TRBV25-1 to TRBJ2-7; 7 bases are a match to TRBD1. This sample comprised peripheral blood mononuclear cells (PBMCs), obtained at new diagnosis, from a patient treated with antithyroid drugs. The origin of this receptor is a woman in her 50s with Graves disease. CDR3 sequence: CATAGTDHRYEQYF. CDR3 bases: TGTGCCACCGCAGGGACAGATCATCGCTACGAGCAGTACTTC.